A selection of T cell receptor beta chains follows, all from one sample in a study of blood T cell repertoires in COVID-19. TCRdb's copy holds only in-frame clones and misses some; the assay was immunoSEQ multiplex PCR. The sample carries 30,000 to 40,000 clones, about four fifths recorded once. The sequencing sample was made of peripheral blood. These receptor sequences come from a man aged 70 or older with acute or convalescent COVID-19. CDR3s include the opening cysteine and the closing phenylalanine or tryptophan. Fields, in order: clone size, D gene, J gene, V gene, CDR3 protein, CDR3 DNA. D genes are given only for firm matches. Size tells how often a clone was seen (once, few, many) or the class of an expanded clone, and some rows leave it out.

clone size: few; D gene: NA; J gene: TRBJ2-2; V gene: TRBV12-3/TRBV12-4; CDR3 protein: CANVQGNTGELFF; CDR3 DNA: TGTGCCAACGTACAGGGGAACACCGGGGAGCTGTTTTTT
clone size: NA; D gene: TRBD1; J gene: TRBJ1-6; V gene: TRBV5-1; CDR3 protein: CASSPQRQGANSPLHF; CDR3 DNA: TGCGCCAGCAGCCCGCAACGACAGGGGGCGAATTCACCCCTCCACTTT
clone size: NA; D gene: NA; J gene: TRBJ2-2; V gene: TRBV6-5; CDR3 protein: CASSYHGGNTGELFF; CDR3 DNA: TGTGCCAGCAGTTACCACGGGGGGAACACCGGGGAGCTGTTTTTT
clone size: NA; D gene: NA; J gene: TRBJ1-6; V gene: TRBV4-1; CDR3 protein: CASSQTDSYNSPLHF; CDR3 DNA: TGCGCCAGCAGCCAGACGGACAGCTATAATTCACCCCTCCACTTT
clone size: NA; D gene: TRBD1; J gene: TRBJ1-1; V gene: TRBV4-1; CDR3 protein: CASRPGGVGTEAFF; CDR3 DNA: TGCGCCAGCAGACCAGGGGGAGTAGGCACTGAAGCTTTCTTT
clone size: NA; D gene: NA; J gene: TRBJ1-2; V gene: TRBV20-1; CDR3 protein: CSVRTGNGYTF; CDR3 DNA: TGCAGTGTCAGGACGGGGAATGGCTACACCTTC
clone size: once; D gene: NA; J gene: TRBJ2-7; V gene: TRBV6-5; CDR3 protein: CASGEASSYEQYF; CDR3 DNA: TGTGCCAGCGGGGAGGCCTCCTCCTACGAGCAGTACTTC
clone size: NA; D gene: TRBD1; J gene: TRBJ1-5; V gene: TRBV28; CDR3 protein: CASSSGGAGQPQHF; CDR3 DNA: TGTGCCAGCAGTTCAGGGGGCGCGGGTCAGCCCCAGCATTTT
clone size: NA; D gene: NA; J gene: TRBJ2-1; V gene: TRBV7-2; CDR3 protein: CASSLGTGTNEQFF; CDR3 DNA: TGTGCCAGCAGCTTAGGTACAGGGACCAATGAGCAGTTCTTC
clone size: NA; D gene: TRBD1; J gene: TRBJ2-7; V gene: TRBV19; CDR3 protein: CASSIITGGHEQYF; CDR3 DNA: TGTGCCAGTAGTATTATCACAGGGGGCCACGAGCAGTACTTC
clone size: NA; D gene: NA; J gene: TRBJ1-3; V gene: TRBV6-5; CDR3 protein: CASDRGEGNTIYF; CDR3 DNA: TGTGCCTCCGACCGGGGTGAAGGAAACACCATATATTTT
clone size: NA; D gene: TRBD1; J gene: TRBJ2-7; V gene: TRBV28; CDR3 protein: CASSQTGGAYEQYF; CDR3 DNA: TGTGCCAGCAGTCAGACAGGGGGCGCCTACGAGCAGTACTTC
clone size: NA; D gene: TRBD2; J gene: TRBJ2-1; V gene: TRBV7-3; CDR3 protein: CASSPQPGLAGLNEQFF; CDR3 DNA: TGTGCCAGCAGCCCTCAACCGGGACTAGCGGGCCTCAATGAGCAGTTCTTC
clone size: NA; D gene: TRBD1; J gene: TRBJ1-3; V gene: TRBV6-5; CDR3 protein: CASSRDRNSGNTIYF; CDR3 DNA: TGTGCCAGCAGTAGGGACAGAAACTCTGGAAACACCATATATTTT
clone size: NA; D gene: TRBD2; J gene: TRBJ2-1; V gene: TRBV7-9; CDR3 protein: CASRAGLAGSAGRNEQFF; CDR3 DNA: TGTGCCAGCAGAGCGGGACTAGCGGGATCGGCGGGGAGAAATGAGCAGTTCTTC
clone size: NA; D gene: TRBD1; J gene: TRBJ1-5; V gene: TRBV5-4; CDR3 protein: CASSLQGPNQPQHF; CDR3 DNA: TGTGCCAGCAGCTTACAGGGGCCGAATCAGCCCCAGCATTTT
clone size: NA; D gene: NA; J gene: TRBJ2-7; V gene: TRBV28; CDR3 protein: CASKSSGPKEQYF; CDR3 DNA: TGTGCCAGCAAAAGTTCAGGGCCAAAAGAGCAGTACTTC
clone size: NA; D gene: TRBD2; J gene: TRBJ2-5; V gene: TRBV19; CDR3 protein: CASAAGRGLQETQYF; CDR3 DNA: TGTGCCAGTGCAGCGGGACGAGGGCTTCAAGAGACCCAGTACTTC
clone size: NA; D gene: NA; J gene: TRBJ2-3; V gene: TRBV7-9; CDR3 protein: CASSFATSGTQYF; CDR3 DNA: TGTGCCAGCAGCTTTGCGACGAGCGGTACGCAGTATTTT
clone size: NA; D gene: NA; J gene: TRBJ2-3; V gene: TRBV3-1/TRBV3-2; CDR3 protein: CASSQEGVDTQYF; CDR3 DNA: TGTGCCAGCAGCCAGGAAGGAGTTGATACGCAGTATTTT
clone size: NA; D gene: TRBD1; J gene: TRBJ2-3; V gene: TRBV28; CDR3 protein: CASSSGQGRDTQYF; CDR3 DNA: TGTGCCAGCAGTTCCGGACAGGGGAGAGATACGCAGTATTTT
clone size: once; D gene: TRBD2; J gene: TRBJ2-1; V gene: TRBV5-8; CDR3 protein: CASSQAGTSMGRGEQFF; CDR3 DNA: TGTGCCAGCAGCCAGGCCGGGACTAGCATGGGGAGGGGTGAGCAGTTCTTC
clone size: NA; D gene: TRBD2; J gene: TRBJ2-7; V gene: TRBV20-1; CDR3 protein: CSPTSGHEQYF; CDR3 DNA: TGCAGCCCCACTAGCGGGCACGAGCAGTACTTC
clone size: NA; D gene: NA; J gene: TRBJ1-5; V gene: TRBV19; CDR3 protein: CASSLVNQPQHF; CDR3 DNA: TGTGCCAGTAGCCTTGTCAATCAGCCCCAGCATTTT
clone size: NA; D gene: TRBD2; J gene: TRBJ2-1; V gene: TRBV7-2; CDR3 protein: CASSFAGVSNEQFF; CDR3 DNA: TGTGCCAGCAGCTTTGCGGGAGTATCAAATGAGCAGTTCTTC
clone size: NA; D gene: NA; J gene: TRBJ2-7; V gene: TRBV4-1; CDR3 protein: CASTRQLSQGEQYF; CDR3 DNA: TGCGCCAGCACGCGACAGTTGAGTCAGGGGGAGCAGTACTTC
clone size: NA; D gene: TRBD1; J gene: TRBJ2-7; V gene: TRBV11-3; CDR3 protein: CASSPGQGAAEQYF; CDR3 DNA: TGTGCCAGCAGCCCCGGACAGGGGGCGGCCGAGCAGTACTTC
clone size: NA; D gene: TRBD1; J gene: TRBJ2-2; V gene: TRBV5-1; CDR3 protein: CASSLLGTGTTGELFF; CDR3 DNA: TGCGCCAGCAGCCTATTAGGGACAGGGACCACCGGGGAGCTGTTTTTT
clone size: NA; D gene: TRBD1; J gene: TRBJ1-2; V gene: TRBV28; CDR3 protein: CASSQGAYGYTF; CDR3 DNA: TGTGCCAGCAGCCAGGGGGCCTATGGCTACACCTTC
clone size: NA; D gene: TRBD1; J gene: TRBJ1-2; V gene: TRBV28; CDR3 protein: CASSWGAGGVNYGYTF; CDR3 DNA: TGTGCCAGCAGTTGGGGAGCAGGGGGCGTAAACTATGGCTACACCTTC
clone size: NA; D gene: NA; J gene: TRBJ2-2; V gene: TRBV6-4; CDR3 protein: CASAAGGGRTGELFF; CDR3 DNA: TGTGCCAGCGCGGCAGGAGGAGGTCGGACCGGGGAGCTGTTTTTT
clone size: NA; D gene: TRBD1; J gene: TRBJ1-4; V gene: TRBV2; CDR3 protein: CASNRGNEKLFF; CDR3 DNA: TGTGCCAGTAACAGGGGAAACGAAAAACTGTTTTTT
clone size: NA; D gene: NA; J gene: TRBJ2-7; V gene: TRBV3-1/TRBV3-2; CDR3 protein: CASASQGINEQYF; CDR3 DNA: TGTGCCAGCGCCTCACAGGGTATCAACGAGCAGTACTTC
clone size: NA; D gene: TRBD2; J gene: TRBJ2-3; V gene: TRBV28; CDR3 protein: CASRGASGSGTDTQYF; CDR3 DNA: TGTGCCAGTCGAGGGGCTAGCGGGAGTGGCACAGATACGCAGTATTTT
clone size: once; D gene: TRBD2; J gene: TRBJ2-3; V gene: TRBV9; CDR3 protein: CASSQGLAVQTQYF; CDR3 DNA: TGTGCCAGCAGCCAAGGACTAGCGGTACAGACGCAGTATTTT
clone size: NA; D gene: TRBD2; J gene: TRBJ2-7; V gene: TRBV11-1; CDR3 protein: CASSGGTSGPREQYF; CDR3 DNA: TGTGCCAGCAGCGGCGGGACTAGCGGGCCCAGGGAGCAGTACTTC
clone size: NA; D gene: NA; J gene: TRBJ1-1; V gene: TRBV3-1/TRBV3-2; CDR3 protein: CASSQEVSLITEAFF; CDR3 DNA: TGTGCCAGCAGCCAAGAAGTAAGCCTAATCACTGAAGCTTTCTTT
clone size: NA; D gene: NA; J gene: TRBJ1-1; V gene: TRBV6-5; CDR3 protein: CASRNLNTEAFF; CDR3 DNA: TGTGCCAGCAGGAATCTAAACACTGAAGCTTTCTTT
clone size: NA; D gene: NA; J gene: TRBJ1-1; V gene: TRBV18; CDR3 protein: CASSAGGGAFF; CDR3 DNA: TGTGCCAGCTCCGCGGGGGGGGGAGCTTTCTTT
clone size: NA; D gene: NA; J gene: TRBJ1-2; V gene: TRBV6-5; CDR3 protein: CASSYAGKHPKSGYTF; CDR3 DNA: TGTGCCAGCAGTTACGCGGGGAAGCACCCCAAGAGTGGCTACACCTTC
clone size: NA; D gene: NA; J gene: TRBJ2-1; V gene: TRBV3-1/TRBV3-2; CDR3 protein: CASSHGLLGEQFF; CDR3 DNA: TGTGCCAGCAGCCATGGACTGCTAGGTGAGCAGTTCTTC
clone size: NA; D gene: TRBD1; J gene: TRBJ1-6; V gene: TRBV18; CDR3 protein: CASDTGGRNSPLHF; CDR3 DNA: TGTGCCAGCGATACAGGGGGTCGGAATTCACCCCTCCACTTT
clone size: NA; D gene: TRBD2; J gene: TRBJ2-3; V gene: TRBV7-9; CDR3 protein: CASSLKVSGRTTDTQYF; CDR3 DNA: TGTGCCAGCAGCTTAAAGGTAAGCGGGAGAACCACAGATACGCAGTATTTT
clone size: NA; D gene: NA; J gene: TRBJ2-5; V gene: TRBV14; CDR3 protein: CASSQNREQETQYF; CDR3 DNA: TGTGCCAGCAGTCAGAACAGGGAACAAGAGACCCAGTACTTC
clone size: once; D gene: NA; J gene: TRBJ2-1; V gene: TRBV14; CDR3 protein: CASSQVSWREQFF; CDR3 DNA: TGTGCCAGCAGCCAAGTTTCATGGAGAGAGCAGTTCTTC
clone size: NA; D gene: TRBD1; J gene: TRBJ1-2; V gene: TRBV16; CDR3 protein: CASSQSIQGVYGYTF; CDR3 DNA: TGTGCCAGCAGCCAATCGATACAGGGGGTCTATGGCTACACCTTC
clone size: NA; D gene: TRBD1; J gene: TRBJ1-2; V gene: TRBV2; CDR3 protein: CASNAPPGQATNYGYTF; CDR3 DNA: TGTGCCAGCAACGCCCCGCCGGGACAGGCTACAAACTATGGCTACACCTTC
clone size: NA; D gene: TRBD1; J gene: TRBJ2-1; V gene: TRBV19; CDR3 protein: CASSIRTGTGVPNEQFF; CDR3 DNA: TGTGCCAGTAGTATAAGGACCGGGACAGGGGTACCTAATGAGCAGTTCTTC
clone size: NA; D gene: TRBD1; J gene: TRBJ2-7; V gene: TRBV7-9; CDR3 protein: CASSRGPGQGAYEQYF; CDR3 DNA: TGTGCCAGCAGTCGTGGGCCGGGACAGGGGGCGTACGAGCAGTACTTC
clone size: NA; D gene: NA; J gene: TRBJ1-4; V gene: TRBV18; CDR3 protein: CASSPPPPLNEKLFF; CDR3 DNA: TGTGCCAGCTCACCACCCCCACCACTTAATGAAAAACTGTTTTTT